The 7 T cell receptor beta chains reported below all come from one sample, sequenced in a study of T cells after yellow fever vaccination. TCRdb ran MiXCR on the 5' RACE reads and lists one entry per CDR3 protein. This sample has a few hundred thousand distinct CDR3 sequences, with roughly 5% found just once. Specimen: CD4+ T cells sorted from PBMCs, collected on the day of the yellow fever booster vaccination. These receptors all stem from a young man who received the YFV17D yellow fever vaccine.

V is TRBV20-1 and J is TRBJ2-1; possibly TRBD1 or TRBD2 for D (6 bases each). CDR1 is DFQATT, CDR2 SNEGSKA, per germline (reference sequence). Deletions cut 4 bases from V and 7 bases from J, with 14 bases between. The CDR3 loop spans 13 amino acids. The CDR3 reads CSAIGGRGNEQFF. In nucleotides, the CDR3 is TGCAGTGCTATCGGGGGCCGGGGGAATGAGCAGTTCTTC.

This clonotype was seen a handful of times. The V call is TRBV11-2, the J call TRBJ1-3; D uncertain. The germline CDR1 and CDR2 sequences are SGHAT and FQNNGV. The CDR3 spans 13 residues. Trimming shortened V by 3 bases and J by 4 bases, and 7 bases separated the two germline ends. In nucleotides, the CDR3 is TGTGCCAGCAGCTTTTTTTCCGGAAACACCATATATTTT. Its translation: CASSFFSGNTIYF. The whole variable domain, filled in from reference TRBV11-2 and TRBJ1-3, reads EAGVAQSPRYKIIEKRQSVAFWCNPISGHATLYWYQQILGQGPKLLIQFQNNGVVDDSQLPKDRFSAERLKGVDSTLKIQPAKLEDSAVYLCASSFFSGNTIYFGEGSWLTVV.

J is TRBJ1-2 and V is TRBV18; 7 bases line up with TRBD1. CDR3 length equals 14 residues. V shed 6 bases, J shed 0 bases, and the junction held 4 bases outside the gene matches. Germline V CDR1 and CDR2: KGHSH, LQKENI. CDR3 sequence (DNA): TGTGCCAGCTCGACAGGGAACTCTAACTATGGCTACACCTTC. This encodes CASSTGNSNYGYTF. Looking up the rest from reference TRBV18 and TRBJ1-2 gives the full variable domain: NAGVMQNPRHLVRRRGQEARLRCSPMKGHSHVYWYRQLPEEGLKFMVYLQKENIIDESGMPKERFSAEFPKEGPSILRIQQVVRGDSAAYFCASSTGNSNYGYTFGSGTRLTVV.

J is TRBJ1-1 and V is TRBV20-1, with TRBD1 as a possible D gene (5 bases). Germline loops: CDR1 DFQATT, CDR2 SNEGSKA (reference sequence). This CDR3 is 14 amino acids long. Trimming took off 0 bases at V and 3 bases at J, with 11 bases between the two ends. The CDR3 sequence is CSARDAPGDTEAFF. In nucleotides, the CDR3 is TGCAGTGCTAGAGATGCCCCGGGGGACACTGAAGCTTTCTTT.

This clonotype was found many times. The rearrangement uses TRBV4-2 and TRBJ2-1; the match to TRBD2 covers 7 bases. This CDR3 is built from 15 residues. Germline V gene lookup returns CDR1 LGHNA and CDR2 YNFKEQ. With V trimmed by 5 bases and J by 4 bases, 8 bases remained unmatched. In DNA, the CDR3 is TGTGCCAGCAGCACCCGGGACTACAATTACAATGAGCAGTTCTTC. Encoded protein: CASSTRDYNYNEQFF.

This clonotype was detected only a few times. V and J are TRBV4-1 and TRBJ2-1; 7 positions match TRBD2. V lost 2 bases to trimming and J lost 0 bases; unmatched junction nucleotides: 7. CDR3 length: 17 amino acids. Germline CDR1 reads MGHRA; CDR2 reads YSYEKL. This CDR3 reads CASSQTRTGGSYNEQFF. CDR3 coding DNA: TGCGCCAGCAGCCAAACTAGGACGGGGGGCTCCTACAATGAGCAGTTCTTC.

The sample holds many counts of this clonotype. The gene calls are TRBV4-2 and TRBJ1-4, with TRBD1 as a possible D gene (6 bases). This CDR3 spans 14 amino acids. CDR1 is LGHNA and CDR2 is YNFKEQ in the germline V gene. V was trimmed by 0 bases and J by 5 bases, leaving 7 bases between them. CDR3: CASSQDQGNEKLFF. CDR3 coding DNA: TGTGCCAGCAGCCAAGATCAGGGGAATGAAAAACTGTTTTTT.